One sample yielded the 27 T cell receptor beta chains listed below, sequenced in a study of early T cells in non-severe SARS-CoV-2 infection (dated by TCRdb to the early 2020s). The library was produced with 5' RACE. The listed sequencing device is NextSeq 500. The raw public reads went through TCRdb reprocessing: fastp at Q25, MiXCR clone calling, in-frame beta chains kept. Each CDR3 protein gets just one entry, which takes the most common genes and DNA from the rows behind it. In this sample the table shows tens of thousands of distinct CDR3 sequences, 10% of which occur a single time. The ten largest clones take up under 5% of the sample. Sequenced input: whole blood. These receptors all stem from an adult who was a healthcare worker with PCR-confirmed SARS-CoV-2 infection or an uninfected control (not recorded which).

J is TRBJ2-1 and V is TRBV6-5, with D possibly being TRBD2 (6 bases). CDR3 length: 15 residues. V gave up 4 bases and J gave up 5 bases, with 15 bases separating them. Germline CDR1 reads MNHEY; CDR2 reads SVGAGI. CDR3 bases: TGTGCCAGCAGTTCTTGGACTAAGCAAAACAATGAGCAGTTCTTC. It is translated as CASSSWTKQNNEQFF.

This chain connects TRBV6-2 or TRBV6-3 to TRBJ2-1; D perhaps matches TRBD2 (5 bases). V was cut by 2 bases and J by 9 bases, with 8 bases left in between. The CDR3 runs to 12 residues. Germline CDR1 and CDR2: MNHEY and SVGEGT. The CDR3: CASSYPSIEQFF. CDR3 nucleotides: TGTGCCAGCAGTTACCCTAGCATTGAGCAGTTCTTC.

In DNA form, the CDR3 reads TGTGCCAGCAGCTTAGGAGCGGCAGGGGGCATCGGGGAGCTGTTTTTT. Its translation: CASSLGAAGGIGELFF. The genes are TRBV7-6 and TRBJ2-2; TRBD1 matches at 8 bases. CDR1 is SGHVS, CDR2 FNYEAQ, per germline. Trimming cost V 1 base and J 7 bases; bases outside gene matches: 8. CDR3 length: 16 amino acids.

The chain couples TRBV7-2 to TRBJ2-5; no reliable D call. Germline values: CDR1 SGHTA, CDR2 FQGNSA. The CDR3 runs to 14 residues. V was cut by 1 base and J by 5 bases, with 11 bases left in between. In nucleotides, the CDR3 is TGTGCCAGCAGCTTAGTGTCGGGCCGGGAGACCCAGTACTTC. Translated, it gives CASSLVSGRETQYF.

The gene calls are TRBV3-1 and TRBJ1-1; D call uncertain. This CDR3 spans 17 amino acids. CDR1 is LGHDT, CDR2 YNNKEL, per germline (reference sequence). Trimming left V 3 bases short and J 4 bases short, with 21 bases between. The CDR3 is CASSHPADRGAGTEAFF. As DNA, the CDR3 is TGTGCCAGCAGCCACCCTGCGGACCGCGGTGCGGGCACTGAAGCTTTCTTT.

The J gene is TRBJ2-7, the V gene TRBV11-3; 11 bases fit TRBD2. Trimming removed 2 bases from V and 5 bases from J; junction bases left unmatched: 8. Germline V lookup: CDR1 SGHNT, CDR2 YENEEA. CDR3 size: 16 residues. The CDR3 DNA sequence: TGTGCCAGCAGCTTATCTCTAGCGGGAGGTTTCCACGAGCAGTACTTC. It translates to CASSLSLAGGFHEQYF.

This clonotype was seen more than once but under ten times. The rearrangement links TRBV6-6 to TRBJ2-5; no definite D call. The CDR3 has 14 residues. Between the trimmed V and J ends, which lost 2 bases and 1 base, there was a span of 8 bases. Germline V gene sequence: CDR1 MNHNY, CDR2 SVGAGI (reference sequence). This chain's CDR3 is CASSYGAAQETQYF. CDR3 nucleotide sequence: TGTGCCAGCAGTTACGGAGCAGCCCAAGAGACCCAGTACTTC.

This clonotype was seen at least ten times. The gene calls are TRBV7-9 and TRBJ2-5; D is perhaps TRBD2 (6 bases). This CDR3 is 13 amino acids long. Germline V gene lookup returns CDR1 SEHNR and CDR2 FQNEAQ (reference sequence). V lost 3 bases, J lost 5 bases, and 10 bases lay in between. The CDR3: CASSFSTRETQYF. CDR3 DNA sequence: TGTGCCAGCAGCTTCTCGACTAGGGAGACCCAGTACTTC.

In its sample, this clonotype was seen many times. The chain has TRBV10-2 and TRBJ2-1; D is perhaps TRBD2 (7 bases). Germline V gives CDR1 WSHSY, CDR2 SAAADI. The V gene lost 8 bases and the J gene lost 9 bases, with 14 bases spanning the gap. This CDR3 is built from 12 residues. Written as DNA, the CDR3 is TGCGCCAGCGGGGGGGCCTTGACTGAGCAGTTCTTC. It yields the protein CASGGALTEQFF.

This clonotype was recorded a few times. The chain employs TRBV29-1 and TRBJ2-2, with D unresolved. Trimming removed 4 bases at V and 4 bases at J, with 7 bases between. This CDR3 is 12 amino acids long. The germline CDR1 and CDR2 sequences are SQVTM and ANQGSEA. This CDR3 reads CSVGPGTGELFF. CDR3 coding DNA: TGCAGCGTTGGCCCAGGCACCGGGGAGCTGTTTTTT.

This clonotype was recorded many times. This rearrangement joins TRBV29-1 to TRBJ2-7; 10 bases line up with TRBD2. The CDR3 is made up of 14 amino acids. Looked up from germline, CDR1 is SQVTM and CDR2 is ANQGSEA. Trimming cost V 7 bases and J 6 bases; bases outside gene matches: 12. CDR3 region: CSALGLAVPAEQYF. The CDR3 DNA is TGCAGCGCCTTAGGACTAGCGGTGCCCGCCGAGCAGTACTTC.

This clonotype was detected many times. The J gene is TRBJ2-5, the V gene TRBV5-1; D is perhaps TRBD2 (5 bases). Trimming stripped 4 bases from V and 2 bases from J, with 12 bases between. Germline CDR1 and CDR2: SGHRS and YFSETQ. This CDR3 is built from 14 residues. As DNA, the CDR3 is TGCGCCAGCAGCAGGGAGCGGCCACAAGAGACCCAGTACTTC. This sequence encodes CASSRERPQETQYF.

For this clonotype: A much larger clone is a single base away; this may be a read error. The chain links TRBV29-1 to TRBJ2-7, with unresolved D. Germline V gene data show CDR1 as SQVTM and CDR2 as ANQGSEA. This CDR3 comprises 11 residues. V gave up 7 bases and J gave up 3 bases, with 10 bases separating them. The CDR3 DNA reads as TGCAGCGCTGAGATGAGCTACGAGCAGTACTTC. It codes for CSAEMSYEQYF.

This clonotype appeared many times. The rearrangement uses TRBV5-1 and TRBJ2-7; 7 bases fit TRBD1. CDR3 length: 13 amino acids. Germline-derived CDR1 and CDR2 are SGHRS and YFSETQ. V lost 4 bases, J lost 1 base, and 2 bases stayed unmatched. The CDR3 spells CASSKTGSYEQYF. DNA for the CDR3: TGCGCCAGCAGCAAGACAGGGTCCTACGAGCAGTACTTC.

In this sample, this clonotype turned up a few times. The chain employs TRBV4-1 and TRBJ2-1; D is ambiguous. V gave up 5 bases and J gave up 6 bases, with 11 bases separating them. Germline V CDR1 and CDR2: MGHRA, YSYEKL. The CDR3 extends over 13 amino acids. CDR3 nucleotide sequence: TGCGCCAGCAGCAAGTCTGGCGGCAATGAGCAGTTCTTC. As protein: CASSKSGGNEQFF.

The chain uses TRBV29-1 and TRBJ1-2, with D hard to call. With 8 bases removed from V and 0 bases from J, the gap between germline ends came to 16 bases. This CDR3 is 14 amino acids long. Germline V lookup: CDR1 SQVTM, CDR2 ANQGSEA. CDR3 sequence: CSSDAGLANYGYTF. In DNA form, the CDR3 reads TGCAGCTCCGACGCCGGGCTAGCTAACTATGGCTACACCTTC.

This clonotype was recorded many times. J is TRBJ1-1 and V is TRBV6-5, with TRBD1 as a possible D gene (6 bases). This CDR3 contains 14 residues. V was cut by 6 bases and J by 3 bases, with 14 bases left in between. Germline CDR1 is MNHEY and CDR2 is SVGAGI. The CDR3 DNA reads as TGTGCCAGCAGAGCCTGGGGGCGAGACACTGAAGCTTTCTTT. Amino acids: CASRAWGRDTEAFF.

This clonotype has a count of ten or more. This chain joins TRBV30 and TRBJ1-3; possible D gene TRBD1, 5 bases. The ends were cut back, 3 bases at V and 4 bases at J, with 13 bases in the middle. There are 14 residues in the CDR3. Germline CDR1 and CDR2: GTSNPN and SVGIG (reference sequence). The CDR3 DNA reads as TGTGCCTGGAGCGACAGCCCGTCCGGAAACACCATATATTTT. It yields the protein CAWSDSPSGNTIYF.

The J gene is TRBJ2-6, the V gene TRBV7-9; TRBD1 agrees at 7 bases. The CDR3 loop spans 16 amino acids. Trimming cost V 4 bases and J 2 bases; bases outside gene matches: 5. Germline-derived CDR1 and CDR2 are SEHNR and FQNEAQ (reference sequence). The CDR3 bases are TGTGCCAGCAGCTCCAACAGGGGCCCTGGGGCCAACGTCCTGACTTTC. Translating gives CASSSNRGPGANVLTF.

This clonotype was seen repeatedly, ten times or more. This chain connects TRBV2 to TRBJ2-5; 9 bases fit TRBD1. The CDR3 consists of 15 residues. V was pared by 3 bases and J by 4 bases, with 6 bases of the junction left unmatched. The V gene's germline CDR1 is SNHLY and CDR2 FYNNEI. CDR3 sequence: CASSEDRGRRETQYF. CDR3 DNA sequence: TGTGCCAGCAGTGAGGACAGGGGACGTCGAGAGACCCAGTACTTC.

This clonotype was recorded many times. V gene TRBV5-4 combines with J gene TRBJ2-3; TRBD2 matches 13 bases. Trimming took 5 bases from V and 3 from J; bases not matched to a gene: 3. The CDR3 is 15 amino acids. Germline CDR1 SGHNT, CDR2 YYREEE (reference sequence). DNA of the CDR3: TGTGCCAGCAGTGGACTAGCGGGGGCGACAGATACGCAGTATTTT. It encodes CASSGLAGATDTQYF.

CDR3 bases: TGTGCCAGCTCACCTTATCTAACTAGCGGGGGGGCACCCTACGAGCAGTACTTC. It yields the protein CASSPYLTSGGAPYEQYF. The V call is TRBV18, the J call TRBJ2-7, with 13 bases matching TRBD2. This CDR3 spans 18 amino acids. V trimming: 3 bases; J trimming: 2 bases; junction bases outside the gene matches: 10. Per germline, CDR1 KGHSH and CDR2 LQKENI. Full variable domain (missing parts from reference TRBV18 and TRBJ2-7): NAGVMQNPRHLVRRRGQEARLRCSPMKGHSHVYWYRQLPEEGLKFMVYLQKENIIDESGMPKERFSAEFPKEGPSILRIQQVVRGDSAAYFCASSPYLTSGGAPYEQYFGPGTRLTVT.

The chain uses TRBV6-1 and TRBJ1-2; D unclear. The germline V and J ends were trimmed by 9 bases and 4 bases, with 18 bases remaining between them. The CDR3 contains 14 residues. Germline values: CDR1 MNHNS, CDR2 SASEGT. The CDR3 DNA follows: TGTGCCAGTGAAGAGAAGGTTTGGAGCTATGGCTACACCTTC. Translation: CASEEKVWSYGYTF.

There are many counts of this clonotype. The chain combines TRBV19 with TRBJ2-3; 7 bases are shared with TRBD2. Germline CDR1 reads LNHDA; CDR2 reads SQIVND (reference sequence). V dropped 4 bases and J dropped 3; count of bases not matched to a gene: 7. The CDR3 totals 15 residues. The CDR3 sequence is CASSSLAGATDTQYF. As DNA, the CDR3 is TGTGCCAGTAGTAGTCTGGCGGGAGCGACAGATACGCAGTATTTT.

J is TRBJ2-7 and V is TRBV5-1; no clear D gene. The CDR3 runs to 17 residues. Germline V CDR1 and CDR2: SGHRS, YFSETQ. Between the trimmed V and J ends, which lost 4 bases and 0 bases, there was a span of 20 bases. Written as DNA, the CDR3 is TGCGCCAGCAGCATGCCCGACGCCGGGTTGAGCTCCTACGAGCAGTACTTC. It translates to CASSMPDAGLSSYEQYF.

V is TRBV5-4 and J is TRBJ2-3; 7 bases line up with TRBD2. Germline V CDR1 and CDR2: SGHNT, YYREEE (reference sequence). The CDR3 loop spans 15 amino acids. V lost 2 bases to trimming and J lost 0 bases; unmatched junction nucleotides: 3. The CDR3 nucleotides are TGTGCCAGCAGCTTTGGGGGGGGGAGCACAGATACGCAGTATTTT. Protein: CASSFGGGSTDTQYF.

The V call is TRBV5-4, the J call TRBJ2-2; weak D call: TRBD1 (6 bases). The length of the CDR3 is 13 residues. Trimming took 0 bases from V and 7 from J, leaving 7 bases between them. Looked up from germline, CDR1 is SGHNT and CDR2 is YYREEE (reference sequence). CDR3 sequence reads: CASSLAGVGELFF. The CDR3 DNA follows: TGTGCCAGCAGCTTGGCAGGGGTCGGGGAGCTGTTTTTT.